The 17 T cell receptor beta chains below all came from one sample that was sequenced in a study of PD-L1 blockade in urothelial cancer. The table came from immunoSEQ multiplex PCR; TCRdb's copy has only in-frame clones and leaves some out. The repertoire holds about 120,000 clones, with approximately 90% as singletons. The time point: peripheral blood 6 weeks after treatment start. The sequenced sample was PBMCs, obtained around atezolizumab (anti-PD-L1) treatment. Source of these receptors: a man between 60 and 75 years old with urothelial cancer.

The chain joins TRBV23-1 to TRBJ2-4, with 9 nucleotides matching TRBD1. TRBV23-1 is filed as an ORF, its function uncertain. V lost 7 bases to trimming and J lost 1 base; unmatched junction nucleotides: 8. CDR3 length equals 16 residues. The CDR3 is CASIGGTGTAKNIQYF. The CDR3 DNA is TGCGCCAGCATCGGGGGGACAGGGACGGCCAAAAACATTCAGTACTTC.

This chain joins TRBV6-1 and TRBJ1-5; 8 nucleotides line up with TRBD1. V shed 6 bases, J shed 4 bases, and the junction held 8 bases outside the gene matches. Germline V gene data show CDR1 as MNHNS and CDR2 as SASEGT. CDR3 length: 15 amino acids. CDR3: CASRGDRLTNQPQHF. In DNA, the CDR3 is TGTGCCAGCAGAGGGGACAGGTTAACAAATCAGCCCCAGCATTTT.

This chain uses TRBV29-1 with TRBJ1-1; 7 bases map to TRBD1. Trimming took 5 bases from V and 4 from J; bases not matched to a gene: 10. Per germline, CDR1 SQVTM and CDR2 ANQGSEA. The CDR3 sequence is 14 residues long. The CDR3 sequence: CSVWITGVRTEAFF. CDR3 DNA sequence: TGCAGCGTTTGGATCACAGGGGTTCGCACTGAAGCTTTCTTT. Using reference TRBV29-1 and TRBJ1-1 for the parts outside the CDR3, the full variable domain is SAVISQKPSRDICQRGTSLTIQCQVDSQVTMMFWYRQQPGQSLTLIATANQGSEATYESGFVIDKFPISRPNLTFSTLTVSNMSPEDSSIYLCSVWITGVRTEAFFGQGTRLTVV.

This chain links TRBV19 with TRBJ2-7; TRBD1 matches at 8 bases. The CDR3 has 14 amino acids. The trim removed 3 bases at V and 2 bases at J, leaving 3 bases unmatched. CDR1 and CDR2 from the germline V gene are LNHDA and SQIVND (reference sequence). CDR3 loop: CASSISDRAYEQYF. Here the CDR3 DNA reads TGTGCCAGTAGTATCTCGGACAGGGCCTACGAGCAGTACTTC.

The chain has TRBV18 and TRBJ2-5; 8 bases are shared with TRBD2. Losses at the gene ends were 5 bases for V and 2 bases for J; bases not matched to a gene: 7. Germline values: CDR1 KGHSH, CDR2 LQKENI. The CDR3 sequence is 15 residues long. CDR3 loop: CASSTGSGEQETQYF. CDR3 nucleotide sequence: TGTGCCAGCTCAACGGGTAGCGGGGAACAAGAGACCCAGTACTTC.

The gene calls are TRBV11-3 and TRBJ1-4; D call uncertain. V lost 3 bases to trimming and J lost 8 bases, with 16 bases between them. The length of the CDR3 is 15 residues. Germline assignment: CDR1 SGHNT and CDR2 YENEEA. The CDR3 DNA sequence: TGTGCCAGCAGCTTTCTCCGGGGTCAGAAGGAAAAACTGTTTTTT. This codes for CASSFLRGQKEKLFF. The full variable domain, rest sourced from reference TRBV11-3 and TRBJ1-4, is EAGVVQSPRYKIIEKKQPVAFWCNPISGHNTLYWYLQNLGQGPELLIRYENEEAVDDSQLPKDRFSAERLKGVDSTLKIQPAELGDSAVYLCASSFLRGQKEKLFFGSGTQLSVL.

The chain joins TRBV9 to TRBJ1-4; 7 nucleotides align to TRBD1. Losses at the gene ends were 4 bases for V and 6 bases for J; bases not matched to a gene: 9. Germline-derived CDR1 and CDR2 are SGDLS and YYNGEE. CDR3 length: 15 residues. CDR3: CASSITTGRDEKLFF. The CDR3 nucleotides read TGTGCCAGCAGCATAACGACAGGGAGAGATGAAAAACTGTTTTTT.

This chain joins TRBV18 and TRBJ2-7; 10 bases agree with TRBD1. V lost 4 bases, J lost 2 bases, and 8 bases stayed unmatched. The length of the CDR3 is 16 residues. The germline gives CDR1 KGHSH, CDR2 LQKENI. The CDR3 DNA is TGTGCCAGCTCACTGGGTCCGGGACAGGGGCCCTACGAGCAGTACTTC. This sequence encodes CASSLGPGQGPYEQYF.

The genes are TRBV19 and TRBJ2-1; a possible D gene is TRBD2 (6 bases). Germline CDR1 is LNHDA and CDR2 is SQIVND (reference sequence). The CDR3 length is 14 residues. Trimming removed 6 bases from V and 3 bases from J, with 12 bases in between. The CDR3 loop is CASRGGALYNEQFF. The CDR3 coding sequence is TGTGCCAGTAGGGGGGGAGCGCTCTACAATGAGCAGTTCTTC.

J is TRBJ2-3 and V is TRBV2, with 7 bases that match TRBD1. Trimming cost V 6 bases and J 0 bases; bases outside gene matches: 9. The CDR3 is 16 amino acids. Germline lookup yields CDR1 SNHLY and CDR2 FYNNEI. The CDR3 loop reads CASSLEDRVSTDTQYF. DNA for the CDR3: TGTGCCAGCAGCCTAGAAGACAGGGTCAGCACAGATACGCAGTATTTT. Filled out from reference TRBV2 and TRBJ2-3, the complete variable domain reads EPEVTQTPSHQVTQMGQEVILRCVPISNHLYFYWYRQILGQKVEFLVSFYNNEISEKSEIFDDQFSVERPDGSNFTLKIRSTKLEDSAMYFCASSLEDRVSTDTQYFGPGTRLTVL.

The sample holds one count of this clone. Additional DNA sequences in this sample encode the identical CDR3. The chain carries TRBV29-1 and TRBJ1-1; 9 bases line up with TRBD1. The CDR3 extends over 12 amino acids. Germline V lookup: CDR1 SQVTM, CDR2 ANQGSEA. Trimming at V came to 6 bases and at J to 1 base, leaving 0 bases not matched to a gene. The CDR3 DNA follows: TGCAGCGTGGGACAGGGGAACACTGAAGCTTTCTTT. It encodes CSVGQGNTEAFF.

This chain connects TRBV19 to TRBJ2-7; D perhaps matches TRBD2 (6 bases). CDR1 and CDR2 (germline): LNHDA, SQIVND (reference sequence). CDR3 length equals 13 residues. V was pared by 6 bases and J by 2 bases, with 11 bases between. The CDR3 spells CASSRGSTYEQYF. The CDR3, as DNA: TGTGCCAGTAGCCGGGGGAGTACCTACGAGCAGTACTTC.

This chain joins TRBV2 and TRBJ2-5; 7 bases align to TRBD2. Germline values: CDR1 SNHLY, CDR2 FYNNEI. V shed 7 bases, J shed 1 base, and the junction held 6 bases outside the gene matches. The CDR3 totals 14 residues. As DNA, the CDR3 is TGTGCCAGCATACCGGGACTACTCCAAGAGACCCAGTACTTC. This encodes CASIPGLLQETQYF.

This clone came up a few times. The CDR3 DNA reads TGTGCCAGCAGTGAGTACGGGACTACCACAGATACGCAGTATTTT. This encodes CASSEYGTTTDTQYF. V gene TRBV2 combines with J gene TRBJ2-3; 7 bases align to TRBD2. This CDR3 comprises 15 residues. Germline V gene data show CDR1 as SNHLY and CDR2 as FYNNEI. V lost 3 bases and J lost 2; bases outside the gene matches: 5.

This chain links TRBV15 with TRBJ2-7; 8 bases match TRBD2. After removal of 0 bases from V and 2 bases from J, the junction contained 12 bases not matched to a gene. In germline, CDR1 is LNHNV, CDR2 YYDKDF (reference sequence). This CDR3 comprises 18 residues. The CDR3 spells CATSRDIRETGGTYEQYF. The CDR3 nucleotides read TGTGCCACCAGCAGAGACATTCGGGAGACGGGGGGGACCTACGAGCAGTACTTC.

This rearrangement joins TRBV7-8 to TRBJ1-5; 7 bases agree with TRBD1. The CDR3 consists of 16 residues. Trimming cost V 4 bases and J 3 bases; bases outside gene matches: 9. In germline, CDR1 is SGHVS, CDR2 FQNEAQ. CDR3 bases: TGTGCCAGCAGCTCACAGGGGTTAAGGGCCAATCAGCCCCAGCATTTT. Translating gives CASSSQGLRANQPQHF. Using reference TRBV7-8 and TRBJ1-5 for the parts outside the CDR3, the full variable domain is GAGVSQSPRYKVAKRGQDVALRCDPISGHVSLFWYQQALGQGPEFLTYFQNEAQLDKSGLPSDRFFAERPEGSVSTLKIQRTQQEDSAVYLCASSSQGLRANQPQHFGDGTRLSIL.

V gene TRBV30 combines with J gene TRBJ2-5; D possibly corresponds to TRBD1 (6 bases). The germline CDR1 and CDR2 sequences are GTSNPN and SVGIG (reference sequence). The CDR3 runs 15 residues. Trimming shortened V by 4 bases and J by 2 bases, and 17 bases separated the two germline ends. The CDR3 is CAWNPTGKNQETQYF. Here the CDR3 DNA reads TGTGCCTGGAATCCGACAGGCAAGAATCAAGAGACCCAGTACTTC.